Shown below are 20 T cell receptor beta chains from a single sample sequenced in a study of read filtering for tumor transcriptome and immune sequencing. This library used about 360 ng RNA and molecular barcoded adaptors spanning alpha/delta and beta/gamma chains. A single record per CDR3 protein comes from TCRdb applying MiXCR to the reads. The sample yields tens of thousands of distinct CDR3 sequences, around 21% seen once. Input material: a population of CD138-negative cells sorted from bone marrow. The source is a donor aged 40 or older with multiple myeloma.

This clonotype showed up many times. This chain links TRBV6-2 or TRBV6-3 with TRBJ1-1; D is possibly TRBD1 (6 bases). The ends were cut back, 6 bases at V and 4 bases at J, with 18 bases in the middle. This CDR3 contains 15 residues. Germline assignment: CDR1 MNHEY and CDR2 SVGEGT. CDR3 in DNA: TGTGCCAGCAGAACGGCAGGGGAGGGAGCCACTGAAGCTTTCTTT. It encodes CASRTAGEGATEAFF.

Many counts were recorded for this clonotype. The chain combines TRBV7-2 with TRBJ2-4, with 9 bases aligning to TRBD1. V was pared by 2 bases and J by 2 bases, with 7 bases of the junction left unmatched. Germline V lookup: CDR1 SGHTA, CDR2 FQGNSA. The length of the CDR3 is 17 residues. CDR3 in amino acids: CASSLRNRGHPKNIQYF. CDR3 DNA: TGTGCCAGCAGCTTAAGGAACAGGGGGCATCCCAAAAACATTCAGTACTTC. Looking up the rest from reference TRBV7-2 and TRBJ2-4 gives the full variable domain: GAGVSQSPSNKVTEKGKDVELRCDPISGHTALYWYRQSLGQGLEFLIYFQGNSAPDKSGLPSDRFSAERTGGSVSTLTIQRTQQEDSAVYLCASSLRNRGHPKNIQYFGAGTRLSVL.

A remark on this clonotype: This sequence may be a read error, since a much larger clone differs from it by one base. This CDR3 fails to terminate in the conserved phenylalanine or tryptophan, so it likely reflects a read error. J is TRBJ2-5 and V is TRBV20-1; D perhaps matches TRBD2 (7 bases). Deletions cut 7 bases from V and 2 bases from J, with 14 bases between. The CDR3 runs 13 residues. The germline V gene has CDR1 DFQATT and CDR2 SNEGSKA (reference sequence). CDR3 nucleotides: TGCAGTGTCCGGGGGGCCACTCAAGAGACCCAGTACTCC. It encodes CSVRGATQETQYS.

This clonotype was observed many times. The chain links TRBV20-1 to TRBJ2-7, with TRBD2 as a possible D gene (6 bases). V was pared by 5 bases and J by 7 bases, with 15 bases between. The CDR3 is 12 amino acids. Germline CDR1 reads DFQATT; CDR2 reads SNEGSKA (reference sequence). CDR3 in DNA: TGCAGTGCTGCGCGGGACCAAGGAGAGCAGTACTTC. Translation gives CSAARDQGEQYF.

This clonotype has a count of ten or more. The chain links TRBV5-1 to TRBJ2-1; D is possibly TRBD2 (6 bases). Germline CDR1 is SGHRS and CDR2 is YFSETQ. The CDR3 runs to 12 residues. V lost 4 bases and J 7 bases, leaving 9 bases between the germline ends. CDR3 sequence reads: CASSPGRNEQFF. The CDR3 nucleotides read TGCGCCAGCAGCCCTGGGAGGAATGAGCAGTTCTTC. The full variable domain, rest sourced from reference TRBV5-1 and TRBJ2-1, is KAGVTQTPRYLIKTRGQQVTLSCSPISGHRSVSWYQQTPGQGLQFLFEYFSETQRNKGNFPGRFSGRQFSNSRSEMNVSTLELGDSALYLCASSPGRNEQFFGPGTRLTVL.

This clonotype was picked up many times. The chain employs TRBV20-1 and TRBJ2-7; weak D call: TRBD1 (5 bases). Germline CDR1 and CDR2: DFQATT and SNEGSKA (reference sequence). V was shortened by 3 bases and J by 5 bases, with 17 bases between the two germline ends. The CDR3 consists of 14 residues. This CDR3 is CSARAPRVTDEQYF. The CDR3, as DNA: TGCAGTGCTAGGGCACCCAGGGTAACGGACGAGCAGTACTTC.

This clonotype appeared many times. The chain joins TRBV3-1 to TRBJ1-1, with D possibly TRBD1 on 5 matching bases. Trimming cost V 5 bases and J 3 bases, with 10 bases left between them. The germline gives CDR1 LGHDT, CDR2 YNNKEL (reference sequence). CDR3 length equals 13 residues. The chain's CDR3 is CASSFTGYTEAFF. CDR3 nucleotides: TGTGCCAGCAGCTTCACAGGATACACTGAAGCTTTCTTT.

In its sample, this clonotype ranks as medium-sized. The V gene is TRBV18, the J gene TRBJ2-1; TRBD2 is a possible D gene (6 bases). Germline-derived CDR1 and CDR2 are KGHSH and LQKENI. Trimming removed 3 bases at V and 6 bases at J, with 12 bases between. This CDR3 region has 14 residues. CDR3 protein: CASSPQRRGNEQFF. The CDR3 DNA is TGTGCCAGCTCACCCCAGCGGAGGGGCAATGAGCAGTTCTTC.

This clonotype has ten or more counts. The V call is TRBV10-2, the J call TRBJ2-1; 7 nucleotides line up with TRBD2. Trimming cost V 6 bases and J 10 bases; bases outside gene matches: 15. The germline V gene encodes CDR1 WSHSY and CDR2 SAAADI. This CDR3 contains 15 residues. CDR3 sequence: CASRATSWEWEEQFF. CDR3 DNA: TGCGCCAGCAGGGCGACTAGCTGGGAGTGGGAGGAGCAGTTCTTC.

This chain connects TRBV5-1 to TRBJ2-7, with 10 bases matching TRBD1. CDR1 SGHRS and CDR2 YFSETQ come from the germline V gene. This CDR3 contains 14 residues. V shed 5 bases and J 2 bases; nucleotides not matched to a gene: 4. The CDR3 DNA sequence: TGCGCCAGCAGTCCCGGGACAGGGGCCTACGAGCAGTACTTC. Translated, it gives CASSPGTGAYEQYF.

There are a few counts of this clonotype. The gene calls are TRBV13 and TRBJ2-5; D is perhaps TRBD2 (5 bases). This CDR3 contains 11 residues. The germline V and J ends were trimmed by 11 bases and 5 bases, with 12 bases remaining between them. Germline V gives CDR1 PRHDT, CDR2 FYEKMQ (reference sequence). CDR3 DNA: TGTGCCCCGGGGAGCAGGGAGACCCAGTACTTC. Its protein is CAPGSRETQYF.

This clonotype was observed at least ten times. Here the CDR3 reads CASGTGVYYEQYF. CDR3 sequence (DNA): TGTGCCAGCGGGACAGGGGTGTACTACGAGCAGTACTTC. V and J are TRBV6-2 or TRBV6-3 and TRBJ2-7, with 10 bases aligning to TRBD1. V lost 8 bases and J lost 3; bases outside the gene matches: 4. This CDR3 has 13 amino acids. The germline CDR1 and CDR2 sequences are MNHEY and SVGEGT.

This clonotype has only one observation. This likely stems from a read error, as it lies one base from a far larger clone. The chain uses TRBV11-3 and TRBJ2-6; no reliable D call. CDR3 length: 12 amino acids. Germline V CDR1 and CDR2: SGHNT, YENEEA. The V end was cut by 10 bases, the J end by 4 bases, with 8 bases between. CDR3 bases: TGTGCCAACAGTCCAGGGGCCAACGTCCTGACTTTC. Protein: CANSPGANVLTF.

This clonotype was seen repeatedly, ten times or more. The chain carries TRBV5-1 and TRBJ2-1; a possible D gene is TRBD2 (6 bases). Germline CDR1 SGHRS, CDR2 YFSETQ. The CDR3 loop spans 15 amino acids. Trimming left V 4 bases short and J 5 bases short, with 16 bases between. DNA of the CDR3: TGCGCCAGCAGCCCCGAGGAGCGGGCCAACAATGAGCAGTTCTTC. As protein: CASSPEERANNEQFF.

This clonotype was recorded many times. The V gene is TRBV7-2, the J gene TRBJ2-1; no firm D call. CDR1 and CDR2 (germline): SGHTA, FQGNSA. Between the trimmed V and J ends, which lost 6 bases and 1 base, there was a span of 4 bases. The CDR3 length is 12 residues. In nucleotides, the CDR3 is TGTGCCAGCAGGGATTCCTACAATGAGCAGTTCTTC. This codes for CASRDSYNEQFF.

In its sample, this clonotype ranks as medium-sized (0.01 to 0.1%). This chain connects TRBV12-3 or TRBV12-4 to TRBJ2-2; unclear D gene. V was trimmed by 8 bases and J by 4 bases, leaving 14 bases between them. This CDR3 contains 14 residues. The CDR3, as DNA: TGTGCCAGCTTGCGAGGACCGGGCACCGGGGAGCTGTTTTTT. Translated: CASLRGPGTGELFF.

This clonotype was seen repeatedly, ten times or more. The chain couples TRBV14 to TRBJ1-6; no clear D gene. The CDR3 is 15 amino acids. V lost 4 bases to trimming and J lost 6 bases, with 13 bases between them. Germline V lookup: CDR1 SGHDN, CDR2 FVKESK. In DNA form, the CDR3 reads TGTGCCAGCAGCCTGGGCTCGGTCGGTAATTCACCCCTCCACTTT. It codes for CASSLGSVGNSPLHF. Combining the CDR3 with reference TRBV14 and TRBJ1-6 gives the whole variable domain EAGVTQFPSHSVIEKGQTVTLRCDPISGHDNLYWYRRVMGKEIKFLLHFVKESKQDESGMPNNRFLAERTGGTYSTLKVQPAELEDSGVYFCASSLGSVGNSPLHFGNGTRLTVT.

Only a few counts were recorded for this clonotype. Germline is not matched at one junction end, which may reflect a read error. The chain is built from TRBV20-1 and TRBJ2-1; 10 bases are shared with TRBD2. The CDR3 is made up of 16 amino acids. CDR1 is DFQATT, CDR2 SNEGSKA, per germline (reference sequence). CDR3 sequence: CSARVVIAGGWSWQSF. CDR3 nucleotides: TGCAGTGCTAGAGTGGTAATAGCGGGAGGATGGTCATGGCAGTCCTTC.

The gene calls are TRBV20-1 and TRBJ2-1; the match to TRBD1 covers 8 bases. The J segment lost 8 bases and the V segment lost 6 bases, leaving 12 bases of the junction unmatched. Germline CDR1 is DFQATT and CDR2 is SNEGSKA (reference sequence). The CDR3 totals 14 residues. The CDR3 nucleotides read TGCAGTGCCCCAGGACAGGGTCAGGGCGATGAGCAGTTCTTC. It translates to CSAPGQGQGDEQFF.

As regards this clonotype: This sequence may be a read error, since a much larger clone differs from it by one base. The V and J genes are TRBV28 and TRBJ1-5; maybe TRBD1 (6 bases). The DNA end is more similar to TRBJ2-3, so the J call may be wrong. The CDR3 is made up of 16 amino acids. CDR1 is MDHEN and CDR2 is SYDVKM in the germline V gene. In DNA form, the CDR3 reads TGTGCCAGCAGTTTACAAGTCAACAGGGAGTATCAGCCCCAGTATTTT. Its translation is CASSLQVNREYQPQYF.